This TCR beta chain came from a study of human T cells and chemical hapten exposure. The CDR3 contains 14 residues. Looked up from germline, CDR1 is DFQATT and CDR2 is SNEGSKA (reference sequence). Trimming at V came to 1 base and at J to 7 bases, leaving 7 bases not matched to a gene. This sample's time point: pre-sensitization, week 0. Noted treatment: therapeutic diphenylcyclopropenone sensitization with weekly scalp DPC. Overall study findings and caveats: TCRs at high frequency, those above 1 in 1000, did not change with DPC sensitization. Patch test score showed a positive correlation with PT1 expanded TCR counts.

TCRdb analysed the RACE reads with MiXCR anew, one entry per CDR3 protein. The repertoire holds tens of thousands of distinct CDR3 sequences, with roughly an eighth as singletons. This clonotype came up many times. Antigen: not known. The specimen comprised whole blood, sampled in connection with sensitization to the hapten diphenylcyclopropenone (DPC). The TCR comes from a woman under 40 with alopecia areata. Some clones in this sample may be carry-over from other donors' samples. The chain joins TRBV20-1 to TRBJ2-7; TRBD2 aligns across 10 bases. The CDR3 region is CSARVLAGVREQYF. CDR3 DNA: TGCAGTGCTAGAGTTCTAGCGGGAGTGCGGGAGCAGTACTTC.